This T cell receptor beta chain originates from a study of blood T cell repertoires in COVID-19. Study-wide background: Sample material is recorded as cDNA or gDNA derived from T cells, B-cell-depleted T cells, or PBMCs.

The protocol was immunoSEQ multiplex PCR, while the TCRdb copy is restricted to in-frame clones and leaves out a portion. The table has 91,000 or so clones, around 87% seen once; the top ten hold about 16%. Deletions cut 2 bases from V and 8 bases from J, with 12 bases between. The CDR3 totals 14 residues. CDR1 is MNHEY, CDR2 SVGAGI, per germline. The sample comprised peripheral blood. The clonotype comes from a human donor in a cohort sampled during active COVID-19. The chain is built from TRBV6-5 and TRBJ1-4, with D perhaps matching TRBD1 (6 bases). CDR3 in DNA: TGTGCCAGCAGTTACAGGGGGATAAGAGAAAAACTGTTTTTT. It translates to CASSYRGIREKLFF.